The 29 T cell receptor beta chains listed next were all sequenced from one sample in a study of cytomegalovirus exposure and HLA in healthy donors. Primers for the PCR totalled 60 Vbeta and 13 Jbeta. Using immunoSEQ multiplex PCR, the repertoire was profiled, and TCRdb retains in-frame clones only, with some absent. This sample has 63,000 or so clones, with roughly 74% found just once. The sequencing input was PBMCs. The receptors were gathered from a woman in her 30s in good health and CMV-seropositive.

This clone turned up a few times. The chain combines TRBV13 with TRBJ2-3, with 8 bases matching TRBD1. The germline gives CDR1 PRHDT, CDR2 FYEKMQ (reference sequence). This CDR3 spans 15 amino acids. With V trimmed by 5 bases and J by 3 bases, 7 bases remained unmatched. The CDR3 bases are TGTGCCAGCAGCCTCCAGGGGGCAGTGACAGATACGCAGTATTTT. Residues: CASSLQGAVTDTQYF.

This clone was recorded once. The CDR3 DNA reads TGTGCCAGCAAGGAGGGGGCGAGCAATCAGCCCCAGCATTTT. The encoded protein is CASKEGASNQPQHF. The rearrangement uses TRBV28 and TRBJ1-5, with 7 nucleotides matching TRBD1. This CDR3 is built from 14 residues. V lost 7 bases to trimming and J lost 1 base; unmatched junction nucleotides: 4. Per the germline V gene, CDR1 is MDHEN and CDR2 is SYDVKM.

The gene calls are TRBV5-4 and TRBJ2-7, with 14 bases matching TRBD2. The CDR3 has 15 residues. Germline-derived CDR1 and CDR2 are SGHNT and YYREEE (reference sequence). V trimming: 3 bases; J trimming: 6 bases; junction bases outside the gene matches: 5. The CDR3 nucleotides read TGTGCCAGCAGCTCAGCCGGGACTAGCGGGAGCGAGCAGTACTTC. This sequence encodes CASSSAGTSGSEQYF.

The chain recombines TRBV10-3 with TRBJ1-1; D is uncertain. The V gene lost 6 bases and the J gene lost 11 bases, with 13 bases spanning the gap. CDR3 length equals 11 residues. CDR1 and CDR2 from the germline V gene are ENHRY and SYGVKD. The CDR3 reads CAIRDQERAFF. Written as DNA, the CDR3 is TGTGCCATCAGAGACCAGGAGCGGGCTTTCTTT.

The rearrangement links TRBV5-1 to TRBJ2-1, with TRBD1 matching 8 bases. This CDR3 contains 16 residues. Germline CDR1 and CDR2: SGHRS and YFSETQ. After removal of 4 bases from V and 7 bases from J, the junction contained 13 bases not matched to a gene. The chain's CDR3 is CASSPRQGPTQNEQFF. CDR3 bases: TGCGCCAGCAGCCCAAGACAGGGGCCGACCCAAAATGAGCAGTTCTTC.

This clone counts as medium-sized (0.01 to 0.1%). V usage is TRBV4-3 and J usage is TRBJ1-4, with 9 positions matching TRBD1. Looked up from germline, CDR1 is LGHNA and CDR2 is YSLEER. CDR3 length: 15 amino acids. Trimming took 0 bases from V and 7 from J; bases not matched to a gene: 3. In DNA, the CDR3 is TGCGCCAGCAGCCAAGAGGGACAGGGTTTTGAAAAACTGTTTTTT. The encoded protein is CASSQEGQGFEKLFF.

The chain combines TRBV20-1 with TRBJ2-7; a possible D gene is TRBD1 (5 bases). The germline CDR1 and CDR2 sequences are DFQATT and SNEGSKA (reference sequence). The CDR3 covers 11 residues. Here the CDR3 reads CRLNLGDEQYF. The CDR3, as DNA: TGCAGATTAAATTTAGGGGACGAGCAGTACTTC.

The CDR3 is CASRQGQGPTEAFF. The CDR3 coding sequence is TGTGCCAGCAGGCAGGGACAGGGTCCCACTGAAGCTTTCTTT. The chain carries TRBV6-5 and TRBJ1-1, with 9 bases matching TRBD1. Germline CDR1 and CDR2: MNHEY and SVGAGI. Trimming took 6 bases from V and 4 from J; bases not matched to a gene: 6. The CDR3 spans 14 residues.

V is TRBV5-1 and J is TRBJ2-1; D is possibly TRBD2 (6 bases). V shed 5 bases and J shed 0 bases, with 15 bases lying between them. This CDR3 spans 16 amino acids. Germline CDR1 is SGHRS and CDR2 is YFSETQ. The CDR3 region has the DNA TGCGCCAGCAGTCCTACGGGGACTGTCTCCTACAATGAGCAGTTCTTC. This translates into CASSPTGTVSYNEQFF. Looking up the rest from reference TRBV5-1 and TRBJ2-1 gives the full variable domain: KAGVTQTPRYLIKTRGQQVTLSCSPISGHRSVSWYQQTPGQGLQFLFEYFSETQRNKGNFPGRFSGRQFSNSRSEMNVSTLELGDSALYLCASSPTGTVSYNEQFFGPGTRLTVL.

The chain combines TRBV15 with TRBJ2-3, with TRBD1 as a possible D gene (6 bases). Germline V gives CDR1 LNHNV, CDR2 YYDKDF (reference sequence). Trimming left V 11 bases short and J 3 bases short, with 15 bases between. The CDR3 has 13 amino acids. CDR3 DNA sequence: TGTGCCTCGAGGGGGAGTGGGACAGATACGCAGTATTTT. Translated: CASRGSGTDTQYF.

CDR3 bases: TGTGCCAGTACTCAGACAGGGGGAAAGAACACTGAAGCTTTCTTT. Its protein product is CASTQTGGKNTEAFF. The chain combines TRBV19 with TRBJ1-1; TRBD1 matches at 9 bases. This CDR3 spans 15 amino acids. Germline V CDR1 and CDR2: LNHDA, SQIVND (reference sequence). The junction had 7 bases not matched to a gene; V was cut back by 7 bases and J by 1 base.

V gene TRBV30 combines with J gene TRBJ2-7, with D maybe TRBD1 (6 bases). The CDR3 is 15 amino acids. CDR1 and CDR2 from the germline V gene are GTSNPN and SVGIG (reference sequence). Trimming removed 0 bases at V and 7 bases at J, with 19 bases between. The CDR3 here is CAWSVGAVPRGEQYF. For the CDR3, the DNA is TGTGCCTGGAGTGTAGGGGCAGTGCCGAGGGGGGAGCAGTACTTC.

This clone was recorded once. The chain carries TRBV30 and TRBJ2-1; 8 bases are a match to TRBD1. Germline V gives CDR1 GTSNPN, CDR2 SVGIG (reference sequence). CDR3 length: 15 residues. The J segment lost 2 bases and the V segment lost 5 bases, leaving 8 bases of the junction unmatched. CDR3 nucleotides: TGTGCCTGGTCGCCGGGACAGGTGGCCTACAATGAGCAGTTCTTC. Its protein product is CAWSPGQVAYNEQFF.

This clone came up a few times. The chain is built from TRBV6-1 and TRBJ2-6; weak D call: TRBD1 (5 bases). Looked up from germline, CDR1 is MNHNS and CDR2 is SASEGT. Trimming removed 1 base at V and 0 bases at J, with 16 bases between. CDR3 length: 19 amino acids. This CDR3 is CASSEDTKGISSGANVLTF. The CDR3 nucleotides read TGTGCCAGCAGTGAAGACACCAAGGGGATCAGCTCTGGGGCCAACGTCCTGACTTTC.

This clone was counted a single time. The chain uses TRBV7-3 and TRBJ2-4, with 16 bases matching TRBD2. J was trimmed by 5 bases and V by 0 bases; bases with no gene match: 1. Germline CDR1 reads SGHTA; CDR2 reads FQGTGA. The CDR3 extends over 17 amino acids. The CDR3 region is CASSLTGLAGGENIQYF. Here the CDR3 DNA reads TGTGCCAGCAGCTTAACGGGACTAGCGGGAGGGGAAAACATTCAGTACTTC.

The chain recombines TRBV10-2 with TRBJ2-7, with TRBD2 matching over 10 bases. The germline V gene encodes CDR1 WSHSY and CDR2 SAAADI. Losses at the gene ends were 10 bases for V and 6 bases for J; bases not matched to a gene: 12. This CDR3 region has 14 residues. The CDR3 region has the DNA TGCGCCATCTCAAAGCGGGAGGGCCGAGGCGAGCAGTACTTC. Residues: CAISKREGRGEQYF.

The chain joins TRBV27 to TRBJ1-1; no definite D call. With 5 bases removed from V and 1 base from J, the gap between germline ends came to 11 bases. Germline V gene data show CDR1 as MNHEY and CDR2 as SMNVEV (reference sequence). The CDR3 is made up of 14 amino acids. The CDR3 region has the DNA TGTGCCAGCAGTCTACAGAGAGCGAACACTGAAGCTTTCTTT. Protein sequence: CASSLQRANTEAFF.

The genes are TRBV11-2 and TRBJ2-3; no firm D call. CDR1 SGHAT and CDR2 FQNNGV come from the germline V gene. The V end lost 4 bases, the J end lost 0 bases, and 8 bases lay between the germline ends. There are 14 residues in the CDR3. Here the CDR3 reads CASSSVVSTDTQYF. CDR3 nucleotides: TGTGCCAGCAGCTCGGTAGTTAGCACAGATACGCAGTATTTT.

The chain's CDR3 is CAWSVGRGYSNQPQHF. The CDR3 DNA reads TGTGCCTGGAGTGTCGGCAGGGGATATAGCAATCAGCCCCAGCATTTT. V gene TRBV30 combines with J gene TRBJ1-5, with TRBD1 as a possible D gene (6 bases). Germline lookup yields CDR1 GTSNPN and CDR2 SVGIG (reference sequence). The CDR3 totals 16 residues. Deletions cut 0 bases from V and 0 bases from J, with 12 bases between.

In DNA, the CDR3 is TGTGCCAGCAGTCCTCGGGACACCTTCCGGGGCTACACCTTC. It yields the protein CASSPRDTFRGYTF. This chain connects TRBV28 to TRBJ1-2, with D perhaps TRBD1 (6 bases). V was cut by 5 bases and J by 8 bases, with 18 bases left in between. Germline V gene data show CDR1 as MDHEN and CDR2 as SYDVKM. This CDR3 spans 14 amino acids.

V gene TRBV29-1 combines with J gene TRBJ2-3; 15 bases line up with TRBD2. This CDR3 contains 16 residues. CDR1 SQVTM and CDR2 ANQGSEA come from the germline V gene. V was clipped by 2 bases and J by 5 bases; unmatched bases: 5. CDR3 loop: CSVEFGTSGRRDTQYF. The CDR3 DNA reads as TGCAGCGTTGAATTCGGGACTAGCGGGAGGAGAGATACGCAGTATTTT.

With respect to this clone: The junction shows a germline mismatch at one end, possibly a read error. The rearrangement joins TRBV7-7 to TRBJ2-5; 7 bases line up with TRBD1. Germline V lookup: CDR1 SSHAT, CDR2 FNYEAQ (reference sequence). This CDR3 is built from 14 residues. CDR3 protein: CASSLGVGGETQYF. The CDR3 DNA sequence: TGTGCTAGCAGCTTAGGTGTAGGGGGCGAGACCCAGTACTTC.

This CDR3 reads CASSLASTGKTFF. The CDR3 DNA reads TGTGCCAGCAGCTTAGCGTCGACAGGGAAAACTTTCTTT. The V gene is TRBV7-8, the J gene TRBJ1-1, with 7 bases lining up with TRBD1. From germline, CDR1 is SGHVS and CDR2 FQNEAQ. J was trimmed by 12 bases and V by 0 bases; bases with no gene match: 7. The CDR3 totals 13 residues.

The rearrangement uses TRBV29-1 and TRBJ2-1; TRBD2 matches 10 bases. Per the germline V gene, CDR1 is SQVTM and CDR2 is ANQGSEA. CDR3 size: 14 residues. Losses at the gene ends were 2 bases for V and 8 bases for J; bases not matched to a gene: 6. DNA of the CDR3: TGCAGCGTTGAAAGTGGGCTAGCGGGGGATGAGCAGTTCTTC. This encodes CSVESGLAGDEQFF.

V is TRBV28 and J is TRBJ1-4; 7 positions match TRBD1. Germline-derived CDR1 and CDR2 are MDHEN and SYDVKM. The CDR3 is 12 amino acids. V trimming: 5 bases; J trimming: 8 bases; junction bases outside the gene matches: 2. Here the CDR3 reads CASSTGVEKLFF. The CDR3 bases are TGTGCCAGCAGTACAGGGGTAGAAAAACTGTTTTTT.

As DNA, the CDR3 is TGCAGCGTTCAATCGGCAGGGGGCGTGGGTCAGCCCCAGCATTTT. It translates to CSVQSAGGVGQPQHF. The J gene is TRBJ1-5, the V gene TRBV29-1, with TRBD1 identical over 8 bases. V lost 5 bases to trimming and J lost 6 bases; unmatched junction nucleotides: 12. The length of the CDR3 is 15 residues. From germline, CDR1 is SQVTM and CDR2 ANQGSEA.

This clone was seen a few times. V gene TRBV6-5 combines with J gene TRBJ1-2, with D perhaps TRBD1 (6 bases). The V and J ends lost 7 bases and 2 bases respectively, with 17 bases between them. CDR3 length: 15 residues. From germline, CDR1 is MNHEY and CDR2 SVGAGI. The CDR3 protein is CASNNPNQGNYGYTF. CDR3 in DNA: TGTGCCAGCAATAACCCGAATCAGGGGAACTATGGCTACACCTTC.

The chain combines TRBV2 with TRBJ2-2; 8 bases match TRBD1. CDR1 SNHLY and CDR2 FYNNEI come from the germline V gene. The CDR3 totals 15 residues. The trim removed 4 bases at V and 3 bases at J, leaving 4 bases unmatched. The CDR3: CASSGTGRDTGELFF. CDR3 nucleotides: TGTGCCAGCAGTGGGACAGGGCGGGACACCGGGGAGCTGTTTTTT.

V and J are TRBV5-4 and TRBJ1-2; 10 positions match TRBD1. Germline lookup yields CDR1 SGHNT and CDR2 YYREEE (reference sequence). The CDR3 extends over 15 amino acids. Trimming at V came to 7 bases and at J to 2 bases, leaving 8 bases not matched to a gene. CDR3 in DNA: TGTGCCAGCCGGTCCCGGGACAGGGGAAACTATGGCTACACCTTC. This translates into CASRSRDRGNYGYTF.